The 11 T cell receptor beta chains listed next were all sequenced from one sample in a study of blood T cell repertoires in COVID-19. TCRdb keeps only in-frame clones here, not all; method: immunoSEQ multiplex PCR. This sample has about 320,000 clones, with more than 70% found just once. Material: peripheral blood. Receptors were obtained from a man in his late teens or twenties who had recovered from COVID-19.

This clone was counted between two and nine times. The V and J genes are TRBV7-2 and TRBJ2-7, with D possibly matching TRBD2 (7 bases). The V gene lost 1 base and the J gene lost 6 bases, with 13 bases spanning the gap. From germline, CDR1 is SGHTA and CDR2 FQGNSA. CDR3 size: 14 residues. The CDR3 nucleotides are TGTGCCAGCAGCTTAGAGGGGGGGATAGGCGAGCAGTACTTC. It specifies CASSLEGGIGEQYF.

CDR3 in amino acids: CASSLRLAHEQFF. The CDR3 DNA is TGTGCCAGCAGTTTAAGGTTAGCCCACGAGCAGTTCTTC. This rearrangement joins TRBV27 to TRBJ2-1; D is undetermined. With 2 bases removed from V and 10 bases from J, the gap between germline ends came to 12 bases. CDR1 and CDR2 from the germline V gene are MNHEY and SMNVEV (reference sequence). The CDR3 is 13 amino acids.

The chain is built from TRBV6-2 or TRBV6-3 and TRBJ1-2, with 12 bases that match TRBD1. Germline loops: CDR1 MNHEY, CDR2 SVGEGT. The CDR3 is made up of 15 amino acids. Trimming cost V 4 bases and J 4 bases; bases outside gene matches: 4. In DNA form, the CDR3 reads TGTGCCAGCAGTTCCGGGACAGGGGGCATCTATGGCTACACCTTC. This codes for CASSSGTGGIYGYTF.

The J gene is TRBJ2-1, the V gene TRBV7-9; maybe TRBD1 (6 bases). The CDR3 contains 13 residues. Germline CDR1 and CDR2: SEHNR and FQNEAQ (reference sequence). The V end lost 5 bases, the J end lost 9 bases, and 14 bases lay between the germline ends. CDR3 DNA sequence: TGTGCCAGCAGCGTCAACAGGGAAACTGAGCAGTTCTTC. It codes for CASSVNRETEQFF.

V and J are TRBV5-8 and TRBJ1-4; no firm D call. The germline V gene encodes CDR1 SGHTS and CDR2 YDEGEE. This CDR3 is 17 amino acids long. Trimming shortened V by 2 bases and J by 0 bases, and 14 bases separated the two germline ends. CDR3 coding DNA: TGTGCCAGCAGCTTATACCTTAGCGAACCAACTAATGAAAAACTGTTTTTT. Residues: CASSLYLSEPTNEKLFF.

CDR3 sequence: CASSPGDSYEQYF. CDR3 in DNA: TGTGCCAGCAGCCCAGGGGACTCCTACGAGCAGTACTTC. V gene TRBV7-3 combines with J gene TRBJ2-7; possibly TRBD1 for D (6 bases). In germline, CDR1 is SGHTA, CDR2 FQGTGA. The CDR3 loop spans 13 amino acids. The V end lost 5 bases, the J end lost 0 bases, and 8 bases lay between the germline ends.

The chain has TRBV7-9 and TRBJ1-4; D remains ambiguous. The CDR3 contains 17 residues. Germline loops: CDR1 SEHNR, CDR2 FQNEAQ (reference sequence). V lost 6 bases, J lost 0 bases, and 17 bases lay in between. Here the CDR3 DNA reads TGTGCCAGCAGTCCCTATTCTACAGCCGCAACTAATGAAAAACTGTTTTTT. Residues: CASSPYSTAATNEKLFF.

This sequence joins TRBV30 and TRBJ1-2; 10 nucleotides match TRBD1. This CDR3 comprises 16 residues. From germline, CDR1 is GTSNPN and CDR2 SVGIG (reference sequence). Trimming removed 5 bases from V and 4 bases from J; junction bases left unmatched: 13. The chain's CDR3 is CAWWGTGEIGSYGYTF. Here the CDR3 DNA reads TGTGCCTGGTGGGGGACAGGGGAAATAGGGAGCTATGGCTACACCTTC.

This clone was detected once. The chain recombines TRBV5-4 with TRBJ2-5, with 9 bases matching TRBD2. In germline, CDR1 is SGHNT, CDR2 YYREEE (reference sequence). J gave up 2 bases and V 1 base, and 0 bases lay outside the gene matches. This CDR3 region has 14 residues. The CDR3 DNA reads TGTGCCAGCAGCTTGCTAGCGGGGCAAGAGACCCAGTACTTC. Its translation: CASSLLAGQETQYF.

The J gene is TRBJ2-4, the V gene TRBV19; maybe TRBD1 (6 bases). The CDR3 loop spans 16 amino acids. V was trimmed by 3 bases and J by 5 bases, leaving 17 bases between them. Germline CDR1 is LNHDA and CDR2 is SQIVND (reference sequence). CDR3 region: CASSIWSGEFQNIQYF. The CDR3 region has the DNA TGTGCCAGTAGTATTTGGTCAGGGGAGTTCCAAAACATTCAGTACTTC. Complete variable domain (other parts from reference TRBV19 and TRBJ2-4): DGGITQSPKYLFRKEGQNVTLSCEQNLNHDAMYWYRQDPGQGLRLIYYSQIVNDFQKGDIAEGYSVSREKKESFPLTVTSAQKNPTAFYLCASSIWSGEFQNIQYFGAGTRLSVL.

This chain connects TRBV7-2 to TRBJ1-5, with 7 positions matching TRBD1. The CDR3 contains 15 residues. Per the germline V gene, CDR1 is SGHTA and CDR2 is FQGNSA. V lost 0 bases to trimming and J lost 6 bases; unmatched junction nucleotides: 5. CDR3 region: CASSLAFTGVQPQHF. The CDR3 region has the DNA TGTGCCAGCAGCTTAGCGTTCACAGGGGTTCAGCCCCAGCATTTT.